The 21 T cell receptor beta chains below were found in one sample sequenced in a study of blood T cells in healthy people across ages. For the second PCR, which ran for about 6 to 11 cycles, a sample-barcoded 5' primer and a J-beta primer mix were used. TCRdb re-derived calls from the 5' RACE reads in MiXCR, one entry per CDR3 protein. Of about 680,000 distinct CDR3 sequences detected, 45% to 50% appear once; the ten largest clones hold approximately 32%. What was sequenced was blood. The receptors shown here come from a woman in her fifties or sixties in good health.

This chain links TRBV28 with TRBJ2-3; TRBD1 is a possible D gene (5 bases). The V end lost 3 bases, the J end lost 1 base, and 17 bases lay between the germline ends. The CDR3 contains 17 residues. Germline loops: CDR1 MDHEN, CDR2 SYDVKM. CDR3 nucleotide sequence: TGTGCCAGCAGTTTCCCAGGAATAGGGGCCCGCACAGATACGCAGTATTTT. This encodes CASSFPGIGARTDTQYF.

The chain carries TRBV5-1 and TRBJ2-2; TRBD2 agrees at 9 bases. The V gene's germline CDR1 is SGHRS and CDR2 YFSETQ. With V trimmed by 4 bases and J by 2 bases, 6 bases remained unmatched. The CDR3 is made up of 16 amino acids. In DNA, the CDR3 is TGCGCCAGCAGCGGATTTCTAGCGGGAAACACCGGGGAGCTGTTTTTT. This translates into CASSGFLAGNTGELFF.

The chain couples TRBV27 to TRBJ2-7; D is perhaps TRBD1 or TRBD2 (5 bases each). The V and J ends lost 6 bases and 2 bases respectively, with 14 bases between them. Looked up from germline, CDR1 is MNHEY and CDR2 is SMNVEV (reference sequence). The CDR3 consists of 14 residues. CDR3 sequence: CASSTGTGPYEQYF. The CDR3 DNA reads as TGTGCCAGCAGCACCGGGACGGGCCCCTACGAGCAGTACTTC.

The chain is built from TRBV12-3 or TRBV12-4 and TRBJ1-2, with D possibly being TRBD1 (5 bases). Trimming took 6 bases from V and 7 from J, leaving 15 bases between them. The CDR3 contains 13 residues. The chain's CDR3 is CASSPIRGAGYTF. The CDR3 DNA reads TGTGCCAGCAGCCCTATCCGCGGGGCTGGCTACACCTTC.

V and J are TRBV24-1 and TRBJ2-1, with TRBD1 as a possible D gene (7 bases). The V and J ends lost 7 bases and 4 bases respectively, with 16 bases between them. Per the germline V gene, CDR1 is KGHDR and CDR2 is SFDVKD. The CDR3 has 15 residues. As DNA, the CDR3 is TGTGCCACCAGGACAGGGAGGATCGGATACAATGAGCAGTTCTTC. As protein: CATRTGRIGYNEQFF.

This sequence joins TRBV20-1 and TRBJ2-5, with 8 bases that match TRBD2. Trimming removed 2 bases from V and 5 bases from J; junction bases left unmatched: 7. The CDR3 sequence is 14 residues long. Germline V gene sequence: CDR1 DFQATT, CDR2 SNEGSKA (reference sequence). CDR3 bases: TGCAGTGCTAGAAAGACGACTAGCGCGGAGACCCAGTACTTC. It translates to CSARKTTSAETQYF.

V usage is TRBV6-2 or TRBV6-3 and J usage is TRBJ2-5, with TRBD2 as a possible D gene (6 bases). V was cut by 2 bases and J by 1 base, with 20 bases left in between. CDR3 length: 18 residues. Germline V gene lookup returns CDR1 MNHEY and CDR2 SVGEGT. The CDR3 sequence is CASSYPTLEGRGQETQYF. The DNA for the CDR3 is TGTGCCAGCAGTTACCCTACCTTAGAGGGGCGGGGCCAAGAGACCCAGTACTTC.

This clonotype has just a few counts. V gene TRBV6-2 or TRBV6-3 combines with J gene TRBJ2-5; D ambiguous. Between the trimmed V and J ends, which lost 4 bases and 11 bases, there was a span of 11 bases. The CDR3 extends over 11 amino acids. Germline V gene sequence: CDR1 MNHEY, CDR2 SVGEGT. CDR3 amino acids: CASSFQNEQYF. CDR3 in DNA: TGTGCCAGCAGTTTTCAGAATGAGCAGTACTTC.

This clonotype appeared a few times. The chain combines TRBV5-1 with TRBJ2-4; 12 bases are a match to TRBD1. The ends lost 0 bases at V and 13 bases at J; junction bases unmatched: 11. In germline, CDR1 is SGHRS, CDR2 YFSETQ. The CDR3 loop spans 16 amino acids. The CDR3 here is CASSLVRDRGLGEQYF. The CDR3, as DNA: TGCGCCAGCAGCTTGGTCCGGGACAGGGGGCTTGGAGAGCAGTACTTC.

The chain links TRBV4-2 to TRBJ2-1; 10 bases fit TRBD2. V lost 0 bases, J lost 8 bases, and 7 bases stayed unmatched. This CDR3 spans 16 amino acids. Germline CDR1 LGHNA, CDR2 YNFKEQ. The CDR3 sequence is CASSQDGASGSYEQFF. For the CDR3, the DNA is TGTGCCAGCAGCCAAGATGGGGCTAGCGGGAGCTATGAGCAGTTCTTC.

This clonotype was counted only a few times. This rearrangement joins TRBV3-1 to TRBJ1-6; D ambiguous. This CDR3 region has 16 residues. V was trimmed by 1 base and J by 7 bases, leaving 14 bases between them. The V gene's germline CDR1 is LGHDT and CDR2 YNNKEL (reference sequence). The CDR3 coding sequence is TGTGCCAGCAGCCAAGGCTGGCAGTTAAGGAATTCACCCCTCCACTTT. This encodes CASSQGWQLRNSPLHF.

A word on this clonotype: A much larger clone lies one base from this, so it may be a read error. The chain is built from TRBV5-1 and TRBJ2-4, with TRBD2 matching over 7 bases. Germline V gives CDR1 SGHRS, CDR2 YFSETQ. The V gene end was trimmed by 6 bases and the J gene end by 2 bases; junction bases not matched to a gene: 20. The CDR3 has 19 residues. The CDR3 sequence is CASNANSGTKTESKNIQYF. Written as DNA, the CDR3 is TGCGCCAGCAACGCGAACTCCGGGACTAAAACCGAATCCAAAAACATTCAGTACTTC. Variable domain in full (rest from reference TRBV5-1 and TRBJ2-4): KAGVTQTPRYLIKTRGQQVTLSCSPISGHRSVSWYQQTPGQGLQFLFEYFSETQRNKGNFPGRFSGRQFSNSRSEMNVSTLELGDSALYLCASNANSGTKTESKNIQYFGAGTRLSVL.

This clonotype was found a few times. CDR3 protein: CASSLAQGALYGYTF. CDR3 sequence (DNA): TGTGCCAGCAGCTTAGCGCAGGGGGCTCTCTATGGCTACACCTTC. The genes are TRBV7-2 and TRBJ1-2, with 8 bases that match TRBD1. Germline V gives CDR1 SGHTA, CDR2 FQGNSA. The trim removed 0 bases at V and 4 bases at J, leaving 4 bases unmatched. The CDR3 extends over 15 amino acids. The whole variable domain, remainder taken from reference TRBV7-2 and TRBJ1-2, is GAGVSQSPSNKVTEKGKDVELRCDPISGHTALYWYRQSLGQGLEFLIYFQGNSAPDKSGLPSDRFSAERTGGSVSTLTIQRTQQEDSAVYLCASSLAQGALYGYTFGSGTRLTVV.

The sample holds a few counts of this clonotype. The V call is TRBV6-2 or TRBV6-3, the J call TRBJ2-4; TRBD1 matches 7 bases. Per germline, CDR1 MNHEY and CDR2 SVGEGT. The V and J ends lost 10 bases and 6 bases, in that order; junction bases with no gene match: 9. This CDR3 has 13 amino acids. The CDR3 DNA follows: TGTGCCATCGGGACAGTTAGTTTAAACATTCAGTACTTC. It translates to CAIGTVSLNIQYF.

Concerning this clonotype: Compared with germline, one end of the junction differs, possibly owing to a read error. This chain uses TRBV6-6 with TRBJ2-3, with unresolved D. Per the germline V gene, CDR1 is MNHNY and CDR2 is SVGAGI (reference sequence). The CDR3 extends over 13 amino acids. CDR3 nucleotide sequence: TGTGCCAGCAGTGACTCTCGGGCTGATACGCAGTATTTT. It yields the protein CASSDSRADTQYF.

This chain connects TRBV20-1 to TRBJ2-1; 10 bases agree with TRBD2. J lost 6 bases, V lost 6 bases, and 8 bases had no gene match. Germline V gene sequence: CDR1 DFQATT, CDR2 SNEGSKA (reference sequence). CDR3 length equals 14 residues. The CDR3 reads CSAISSGRGNEQFF. Here the CDR3 DNA reads TGCAGTGCCATCTCTAGCGGGAGAGGCAATGAGCAGTTCTTC.

This rearrangement joins TRBV29-1 to TRBJ2-1; possibly TRBD2 for D (6 bases). The length of the CDR3 is 15 residues. CDR1 and CDR2 (germline): SQVTM, ANQGSEA. Trimming took 6 bases from V and 0 from J, leaving 15 bases between them. CDR3 nucleotides: TGCAGCGTCCGTACGGGACTTGGCTCCTACAATGAGCAGTTCTTC. Its protein is CSVRTGLGSYNEQFF.

The chain couples TRBV29-1 to TRBJ1-2; D remains unclear. Trimming took off 6 bases at V and 8 bases at J, with 19 bases between the two ends. Germline CDR1 reads SQVTM; CDR2 reads ANQGSEA. The CDR3 is 13 amino acids. The CDR3 loop is CSVEWASLAGYTF. The CDR3 nucleotides are TGCAGCGTAGAGTGGGCTTCCCTCGCGGGCTACACCTTC.

The table lists this clonotype with a few counts. The chain recombines TRBV29-1 with TRBJ2-1; a possible D gene is TRBD2 (6 bases). V was cut by 4 bases and J by 12 bases, with 16 bases left in between. The CDR3 is 12 amino acids. Per the germline V gene, CDR1 is SQVTM and CDR2 is ANQGSEA. Here the CDR3 reads CSVGGTPARQFF. CDR3 DNA: TGCAGCGTTGGGGGGACTCCGGCTCGGCAGTTCTTC.

V usage is TRBV4-3 and J usage is TRBJ1-4; 7 bases line up with TRBD1. CDR1 and CDR2 (germline): LGHNA, YSLEER. The CDR3 covers 16 residues. Germline trimming cut 0 bases from V and 10 bases from J; bases unmatched to any gene: 11. The CDR3 region is CASSQDFGTVSGKLFF. The CDR3 coding sequence is TGCGCCAGCAGCCAAGATTTCGGGACAGTGTCTGGAAAACTGTTTTTT.

DNA of the CDR3: TGTGCCAGCAGTCCACGTCAGGGCGGGGCCTCCTACGAGCAGTACTTC. It codes for CASSPRQGGASYEQYF. V and J are TRBV28 and TRBJ2-7, with TRBD2 as a possible D gene (6 bases). There are 16 residues in the CDR3. Germline-derived CDR1 and CDR2 are MDHEN and SYDVKM. V was trimmed by 5 bases and J by 0 bases, leaving 17 bases between them. Based on the CDR3 plus reference TRBV28 and TRBJ2-7, the full variable domain is DVKVTQSSRYLVKRTGEKVFLECVQDMDHENMFWYRQDPGLGLRLIYFSYDVKMKEKGDIPEGYSVSREKKERFSLILESASTNQTSMYLCASSPRQGGASYEQYFGPGTRLTVT.